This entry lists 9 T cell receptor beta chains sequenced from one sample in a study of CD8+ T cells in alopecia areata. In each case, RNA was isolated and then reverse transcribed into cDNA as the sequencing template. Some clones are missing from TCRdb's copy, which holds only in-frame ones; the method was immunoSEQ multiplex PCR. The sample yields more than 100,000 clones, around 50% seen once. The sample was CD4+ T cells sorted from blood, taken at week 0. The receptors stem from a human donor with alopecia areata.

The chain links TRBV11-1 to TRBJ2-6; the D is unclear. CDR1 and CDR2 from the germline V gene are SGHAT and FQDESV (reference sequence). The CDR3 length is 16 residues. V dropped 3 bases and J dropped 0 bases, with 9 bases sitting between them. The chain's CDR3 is CASSFTWNSGANVLTF. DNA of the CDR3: TGTGCCAGCAGCTTTACCTGGAACTCTGGGGCCAACGTCCTGACTTTC.

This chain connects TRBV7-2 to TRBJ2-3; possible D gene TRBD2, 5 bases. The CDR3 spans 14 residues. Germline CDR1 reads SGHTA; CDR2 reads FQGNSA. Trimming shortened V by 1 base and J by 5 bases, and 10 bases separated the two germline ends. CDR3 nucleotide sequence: TGTGCCAGCAGCTTAGTCTTTCGGGGAGATACGCAGTATTTT. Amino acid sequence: CASSLVFRGDTQYF.

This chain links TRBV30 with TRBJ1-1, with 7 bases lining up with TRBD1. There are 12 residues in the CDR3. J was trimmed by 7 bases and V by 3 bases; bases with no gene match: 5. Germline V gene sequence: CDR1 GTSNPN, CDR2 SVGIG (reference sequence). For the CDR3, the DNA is TGTGCCTGGAGCCCGGACAGGCTTGAAGCTTTCTTT. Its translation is CAWSPDRLEAFF.

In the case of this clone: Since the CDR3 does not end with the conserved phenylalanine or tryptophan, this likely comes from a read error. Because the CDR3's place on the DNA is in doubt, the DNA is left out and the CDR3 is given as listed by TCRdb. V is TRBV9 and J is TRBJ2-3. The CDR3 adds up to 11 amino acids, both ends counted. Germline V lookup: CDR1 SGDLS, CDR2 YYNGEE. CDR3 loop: CASSVYFVPQP.

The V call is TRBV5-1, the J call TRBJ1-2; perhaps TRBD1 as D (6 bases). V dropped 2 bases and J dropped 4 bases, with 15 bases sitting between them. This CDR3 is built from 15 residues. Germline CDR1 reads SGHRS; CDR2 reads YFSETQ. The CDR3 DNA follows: TGCGCCAGCAGCTTCCAAGGGGGAGAGGGCTATGGCTACACCTTC. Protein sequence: CASSFQGGEGYGYTF.

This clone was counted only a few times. CDR3 protein: CASSHRDRVDQPQHF. The CDR3 DNA follows: TGTGCCAGCAGCCACCGGGACAGGGTAGATCAGCCCCAGCATTTT. The chain is built from TRBV5-4 and TRBJ1-5, with 9 bases lining up with TRBD1. CDR1 is SGHNT, CDR2 YYREEE, per germline (reference sequence). Trimming took 4 bases from V and 5 from J; bases not matched to a gene: 7. The CDR3 has 15 residues.

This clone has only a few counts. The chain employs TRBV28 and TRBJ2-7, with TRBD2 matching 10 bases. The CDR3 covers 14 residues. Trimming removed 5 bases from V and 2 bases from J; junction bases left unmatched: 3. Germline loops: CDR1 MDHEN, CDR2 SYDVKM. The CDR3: CASSNSGRTYEQYF. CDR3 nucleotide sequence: TGTGCCAGCAGTAATAGCGGGAGGACCTACGAGCAGTACTTC.

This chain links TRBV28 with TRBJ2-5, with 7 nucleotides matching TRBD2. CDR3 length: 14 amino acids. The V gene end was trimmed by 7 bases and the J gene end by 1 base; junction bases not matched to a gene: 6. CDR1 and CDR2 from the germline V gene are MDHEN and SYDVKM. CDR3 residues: CASKEGGIQETQYF. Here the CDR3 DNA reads TGTGCCAGCAAGGAGGGAGGGATCCAAGAGACCCAGTACTTC.

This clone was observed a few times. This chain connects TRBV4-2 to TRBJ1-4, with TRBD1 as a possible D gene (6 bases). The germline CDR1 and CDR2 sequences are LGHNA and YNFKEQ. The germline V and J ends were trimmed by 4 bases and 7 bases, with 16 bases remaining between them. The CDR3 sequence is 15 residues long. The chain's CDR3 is CASSRTGSKSEKLFF. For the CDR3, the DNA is TGTGCCAGCAGCCGAACAGGGTCGAAGAGTGAAAAACTGTTTTTT.